The rows below give T cell receptor beta chains drawn from one sample of a study of response to subunit inactivated influenza vaccine. TCRdb used MiXCR to reprocess the RT-PCR reads, holding one entry per CDR3 protein. Of over 650,000 distinct CDR3 sequences in the sample, around 18% were seen once. The sample consisted of PBMCs from blood, taken roughly 5 days after vaccination. The receptors were sampled from a man aged 45-60 years who received an inactivated influenza vaccine. Each CDR3 is given with its conserved first and last residue. The order of the fields is J gene, V gene, clone size, D gene, CDR3 protein, CDR3 DNA. The D gene is left open where the match is weak. Size values are once, few and many counts, or a class for expanded clones, and some rows have none.

>TRBJ2-7|TRBV2|few|TRBD1
CASNRGIFGQGAYEQYF
TGTGCCAGCAACCGGGGGATTTTTGGACAGGGGGCCTACGAGCAGTACTTC
>TRBJ2-3|TRBV12-3/TRBV12-4|-|-
CASSPQITDTQYF
TGTGCCAGCAGTCCCCAGATCACAGATACGCAGTATTTT
>TRBJ2-5|TRBV5-1|-|-
CASSLYRKEKETQYF
TGCGCCAGCAGCTTGTATCGGAAGGAGAAAGAGACCCAGTACTTC
>TRBJ2-7|TRBV12-3/TRBV12-4|-|TRBD1
CASSLGGQVRYEQYF
TGTGCCAGCAGTTTAGGGGGACAGGTCCGGTACGAGCAGTACTTC
>TRBJ2-7|TRBV6-5|few|-
CASSYSRQSYEQYF
TGTGCCAGCAGTTACTCGAGACAGAGCTACGAGCAGTACTTC
>TRBJ1-2|TRBV6-5|-|-
CASSYSTWAAYTF
TGTGCCAGCAGTTACTCGACTTGGGCAGCCTACACCTTC
>TRBJ2-2|TRBV20-1|-|-
CSAREGGLLGTGELFF
TGCAGTGCTAGAGAGGGCGGACTTCTGGGGACCGGGGAGCTGTTTTTT
>TRBJ2-2|TRBV7-2|-|-
CASSSLLWNTGELFF
TGTGCCAGCAGCTCCCTCCTGTGGAACACCGGGGAGCTGTTTTTT
>TRBJ2-5|TRBV11-2|few|-
CASSPTGIWGQRRQETQYF
TGTGCCAGCAGCCCAACAGGGATTTGGGGGCAACGACGGCAAGAGACCCAGTACTTC
>TRBJ2-7|TRBV20-1|few|TRBD2
CSAKLRLAGDYEQYF
TGCAGTGCTAAGCTCAGACTAGCGGGGGACTACGAGCAGTACTTC
>TRBJ2-7|TRBV7-6|-|-
CASSSRGGGSYEQYF
TGTGCCAGCAGCTCCCGGGGTGGGGGCTCGTACGAGCAGTACTTC
>TRBJ1-2|TRBV5-6|-|-
CASSSKSGPRRYTF
TGTGCCAGCAGCTCGAAGTCGGGACCGCGTAGGTACACCTTC
>TRBJ2-7|TRBV27|few|-
CASSYGPPPSKLDEQYF
TGTGCCAGCAGTTACGGGCCACCCCCATCAAAGCTGGACGAGCAGTACTTC
>TRBJ2-7|TRBV4-1|-|TRBD1
CASSEGVLTGDEQYF
TGCGCCAGCAGCGAAGGGGTCCTTACAGGGGACGAGCAGTACTTC
>TRBJ2-3|TRBV4-1|few|-
CASSQVWGLDTDTQYF
TGCGCCAGCAGCCAAGTGTGGGGACTCGACACAGATACGCAGTATTTT
>TRBJ2-5|TRBV7-9|few|TRBD2
CASSRGTSGDETQYF
TGTGCCAGCAGCCGCGGGACTAGCGGGGATGAGACCCAGTACTTC
>TRBJ2-1|TRBV5-1|-|TRBD2
CASSLWTSGGAEEQFF
TGCGCCAGCAGCTTGTGGACTAGCGGGGGGGCCGAGGAGCAGTTCTTC
>TRBJ2-7|TRBV24-1|few|TRBD1
CATSAGQGVQYF
TGTGCCACCAGTGCGGGACAGGGAGTGCAGTACTTC
>TRBJ1-5|TRBV6-2/TRBV6-3|-|-
CASSYSGVRGQPQHF
TGTGCCAGCAGTTACTCCGGGGTACGAGGTCAGCCCCAGCATTTT
>TRBJ1-1|TRBV20-1|few|-
CSAFQPPANTEAFF
TGCAGTGCTTTCCAGCCACCAGCCAACACTGAAGCTTTCTTT
>TRBJ1-1|TRBV5-1|few|-
CASKEVNTEAFF
TGCGCCAGCAAGGAGGTGAACACTGAAGCTTTCTTT
>TRBJ2-7|TRBV5-1|-|-
CASSQDVDGDEQYF
TGCGCCAGCAGTCAAGACGTGGATGGAGACGAGCAGTACTTC
>TRBJ2-7|TRBV4-3|-|TRBD2
CASSQLAGGPYEQYF
TGCGCCAGCAGCCAACTAGCGGGAGGCCCCTACGAGCAGTACTTC